Listed below are T cell receptor beta chains from one sample, sequenced in a study of CD8 T cells in ankylosing spondylitis. In TCRdb, the 5' RACE reads were re-called with MiXCR into one record per CDR3 protein. The data hold approximately 520,000 distinct CDR3 sequences, with 5.3% observed a single time. The sequenced sample was blood, either unsorted or a sorted T cell fraction (not recorded which). These receptors were collected from a male donor with ankylosing spondylitis. The CDR3 runs from the conserved cysteine through the conserved F or W. D genes are given only for firm matches. Rows give clone size only sometimes, using once, few, many, or a class for an expanded clone.

j_gene: TRBJ2-7; d_gene: -; abundance: many; v_gene: TRBV3-1; CDR3nt: TGTGCCAGCAGCCAAGAAGTCCGGGCCGAGCAGTACTTC; CDR3aa: CASSQEVRAEQYF
j_gene: TRBJ2-1; d_gene: -; abundance: many; v_gene: TRBV29-1; CDR3nt: TGCAGCCTAACCGATAATGAGCAGTTCTTC; CDR3aa: CSLTDNEQFF
j_gene: TRBJ1-1; d_gene: -; abundance: many; v_gene: TRBV11-2; CDR3nt: TGTGCCAGCAGCCAAAACCGCAGGGAAGCTTTCTTT; CDR3aa: CASSQNRREAFF
j_gene: TRBJ2-2; d_gene: TRBD1; abundance: many; v_gene: TRBV5-1; CDR3nt: TGCGCCAGCAGCTTGGTTCAGGGGGCGCTGACCGGGGAGCTGTTTTTT; CDR3aa: CASSLVQGALTGELFF
j_gene: TRBJ1-4; d_gene: TRBD1; abundance: many; v_gene: TRBV12-3/TRBV12-4; CDR3nt: TGTGCCAGCAGTTCGACAGGGGGAAGTGAAAAACTGTTTTTT; CDR3aa: CASSSTGGSEKLFF
j_gene: TRBJ1-1; d_gene: -; abundance: many; v_gene: TRBV4-3; CDR3nt: TGCGCCAGCAGCCAAGATCTCGGCACTGAAGCTTTCTTT; CDR3aa: CASSQDLGTEAFF
j_gene: TRBJ2-1; d_gene: -; abundance: many; v_gene: TRBV6-4; CDR3nt: TGTGCCAGCAGCCCCAGGGTTCCCACTCTCAACAATGAGCAGTTCTTC; CDR3aa: CASSPRVPTLNNEQFF
j_gene: TRBJ2-5; d_gene: -; abundance: many; v_gene: TRBV29-1; CDR3nt: TGCAGCGTTGGTTTAGAGACCCAGTACTTC; CDR3aa: CSVGLETQYF
j_gene: TRBJ2-1; d_gene: TRBD1; abundance: many; v_gene: TRBV4-2; CDR3nt: TGTGCCAGCAGCCAACTGGGACAGCCGAGCTCCTACAATGAGCAGTTCTTC; CDR3aa: CASSQLGQPSSYNEQFF
j_gene: TRBJ2-1; d_gene: -; abundance: many; v_gene: TRBV7-9; CDR3nt: TGTGCCAGCAGCAGGTTTTCGGGGTCGGACAATGAGCAGTTCTTC; CDR3aa: CASSRFSGSDNEQFF
j_gene: TRBJ2-3; d_gene: -; abundance: many; v_gene: TRBV20-1; CDR3nt: TGCAGTGCTAGAGATCGGCTGGGAGCGACAGATACGCAGTATTTT; CDR3aa: CSARDRLGATDTQYF
j_gene: TRBJ2-1; d_gene: TRBD2; abundance: many; v_gene: TRBV20-1; CDR3nt: TGCAGTACAGCCTGGACTAGCTCCTACAATGAGCAGTTCTTC; CDR3aa: CSTAWTSSYNEQFF
j_gene: TRBJ2-1; d_gene: TRBD2; abundance: -; v_gene: TRBV28; CDR3nt: TGTGCCAGCAGTTTATTCTCTTATTTGTTAGCGGGCAACAATGAGCAGTTCTTC; CDR3aa: CASSLFSYLLAGNNEQFF
j_gene: TRBJ2-5; d_gene: -; abundance: many; v_gene: TRBV3-1; CDR3nt: TGTGCCAGCAGCCAGGCCTACAGGCAAGAGACCCAGTACTTC; CDR3aa: CASSQAYRQETQYF
j_gene: TRBJ2-5; d_gene: TRBD2; abundance: many; v_gene: TRBV5-1; CDR3nt: TGCGCCAGCAGCTTGCTAGCGGGGGGTTCAGAGGAGACCCAGTACTTC; CDR3aa: CASSLLAGGSEETQYF
j_gene: TRBJ2-5; d_gene: -; abundance: many; v_gene: TRBV29-1; CDR3nt: TGCAGCGTTGGTGGCGGCTCCTCCCAAGAGACCCAGTACTTC; CDR3aa: CSVGGGSSQETQYF
j_gene: TRBJ2-1; d_gene: TRBD1; abundance: many; v_gene: TRBV24-1; CDR3nt: TGTGCCACCAGTGATTTGCGCGGACAGGGGGCTAATGAGCAGTTCTTC; CDR3aa: CATSDLRGQGANEQFF
j_gene: TRBJ1-1; d_gene: -; abundance: many; v_gene: TRBV18; CDR3nt: TGTGCCAGCTCACCACGTGGGGGGCTCGAGGCTGAAGCTTTCTTT; CDR3aa: CASSPRGGLEAEAFF
j_gene: TRBJ1-2; d_gene: TRBD1; abundance: -; v_gene: TRBV6-5; CDR3nt: TGTGCCAGCAGTTACTCGGCGCTACAGGGGGGCTACACCTTC; CDR3aa: CASSYSALQGGYTF
j_gene: TRBJ1-6; d_gene: -; abundance: many; v_gene: TRBV7-9; CDR3nt: TGTGCCAGCAGATCCGACCTCGCGGATTCACCCCTCCACTTT; CDR3aa: CASRSDLADSPLHF
j_gene: TRBJ2-3; d_gene: TRBD2; abundance: many; v_gene: TRBV20-1; CDR3nt: TGCAGTGCTAGAGGGACTAGCGCAGGCAATACGCAGTATTTT; CDR3aa: CSARGTSAGNTQYF
j_gene: TRBJ2-5; d_gene: TRBD2; abundance: many; v_gene: TRBV10-3; CDR3nt: TGTGCCACCCACCGGGGGGTCCAAGAGACCCAGTACTTC; CDR3aa: CATHRGVQETQYF
j_gene: TRBJ2-7; d_gene: -; abundance: many; v_gene: TRBV7-8; CDR3nt: TGTGCCAGCAGCTTAGAGGTCTGGGGGTCCTACGAGCAGTACTTC; CDR3aa: CASSLEVWGSYEQYF
j_gene: TRBJ2-1; d_gene: -; abundance: many; v_gene: TRBV5-5; CDR3nt: TGTGCCAGCCGAGTTGGGTACAATGAGCAGTTCTTC; CDR3aa: CASRVGYNEQFF
j_gene: TRBJ2-1; d_gene: TRBD2; abundance: few; v_gene: TRBV11-1; CDR3nt: TGTGCCAGCAGCTTAGTGGGGACTAGCGGGAGCTTCAGCTCCTACAATGAGCAGTTCTTC; CDR3aa: CASSLVGTSGSFSSYNEQFF
j_gene: TRBJ2-5; d_gene: -; abundance: -; v_gene: TRBV28; CDR3nt: TGTGCCAGCAGTTCATTCGGGGCGGATGGAGAGACCCAGTACTTC; CDR3aa: CASSSFGADGETQYF
j_gene: TRBJ1-5; d_gene: TRBD1; abundance: many; v_gene: TRBV4-3; CDR3nt: TGCGCCAGCAGCCAAGATCTTCTGGGACAGGGATATAGCAATCAGCCCCAGCATTTT; CDR3aa: CASSQDLLGQGYSNQPQHF
j_gene: TRBJ2-2; d_gene: -; abundance: many; v_gene: TRBV7-3; CDR3nt: TGTGCCAGCAGCTTAGAAGCATCCGGGGAGCTGTTTTTT; CDR3aa: CASSLEASGELFF
j_gene: TRBJ2-5; d_gene: TRBD2; abundance: many; v_gene: TRBV12-3/TRBV12-4; CDR3nt: TGTGCCAGCACGACTAGCGCCTTCCAAGAGACCCAGTACTTC; CDR3aa: CASTTSAFQETQYF
j_gene: TRBJ1-5; d_gene: -; abundance: many; v_gene: TRBV20-1; CDR3nt: TGCAGTGCTAGAGATATGCCCTTCCAGCAGCCCCAGCATTTT; CDR3aa: CSARDMPFQQPQHF
j_gene: TRBJ1-2; d_gene: -; abundance: -; v_gene: TRBV12-3/TRBV12-4; CDR3nt: TGTGCCAGCAGTTTATTCGACAGAATGGATGGCTACACCTTC; CDR3aa: CASSLFDRMDGYTF